This is a list of T cell receptor beta chains from one sample in a study of blood T cells in healthy people across ages. TCRdb analysed the 5' RACE reads with MiXCR anew, one entry per CDR3 protein. In the table there are some 710,000 distinct CDR3 sequences, around half of which are singletons. Sequences were obtained from blood. These receptors came from an elderly man in good health. Both conserved end residues are part of each CDR3. A D gene is named only where the DNA matches it firmly. Clone size appears in some rows only: once, few, many, or a class for an expanded clone.

TGCAGTGCTAGAGGAGGCAAGGACAGGCCTACCTACGAGCAGTACTTC CSARGGKDRPTYEQYF TRBV20-1 NA TRBD1 TRBJ2-7
TGTGCCATCAGTGAGGTCGGGAGTGGCTCCTACGAGCAGTACTTC CAISEVGSGSYEQYF TRBV10-3 few NA TRBJ2-7
TGTGCCAGCAGCAAAACAGGGGCTTCCTACGAGCAGTACTTC CASSKTGASYEQYF TRBV14 NA TRBD1 TRBJ2-7
TGTGCCAGCAACCTCCAGCAGGCTTCCTACGAGCAGTACTTC CASNLQQASYEQYF TRBV2 NA NA TRBJ2-7
TGTGCCAGCAGCGGGGTAGCGGGAGGGCCTGAGACCCAGTGCTTC CASSGVAGGPETQCF TRBV7-2 NA TRBD2 TRBJ2-5
TGTGCCAGCAGTGACAGAATAAGGAACACTGAAGCTTTCTTT CASSDRIRNTEAFF TRBV2 once NA TRBJ1-1
TGTGCCAGCAGCCAAGGCCAAGACTACTCTGGGGCCAACGTCCTGACTTTC CASSQGQDYSGANVLTF TRBV3-1 NA NA TRBJ2-6
TGTGCCAGCAGCGAACAGGGGCATAATTCACCCCTCCACTTT CASSEQGHNSPLHF TRBV7-2 few TRBD1 TRBJ1-6
TGCAGTGCTAGAAAGCTAGCGGGAGGGTCAAGCTCCTACAATGAGCAGTTCTTC CSARKLAGGSSSYNEQFF TRBV20-1 NA TRBD2 TRBJ2-1
TGCGCCAGCAGCCAAGATCCCCCGCGGCGCATACTTTCTAGCACAGATACGCAGTATTTT CASSQDPPRRILSSTDTQYF TRBV4-1 NA NA TRBJ2-3
TGTGCCAGCAGCCCTACTAGCGACGGTGAGCAGTTCTTC CASSPTSDGEQFF TRBV7-6 many TRBD2 TRBJ2-1
TGTGCCTGGAGGCTCCAAACACTTGATGGCTACACCTTC CAWRLQTLDGYTF TRBV30 NA NA TRBJ1-2
TGCAGCGTTGGGGACAGAGCAGATACGCAGTATTTT CSVGDRADTQYF TRBV29-1 few TRBD1 TRBJ2-3
TGTGCCAGCAGTTACTCAGCGACTAGCGGGAACGAGCGGTTCTTC CASSYSATSGNERFF TRBV6-2/TRBV6-3 NA TRBD2 TRBJ2-1
TGTGCCAGCAGTTTAGAAGGGACTAGCGGGAGAGGTGAGCAGTTCTTC CASSLEGTSGRGEQFF TRBV27 NA TRBD2 TRBJ2-1
TGTGCCAGCAGTTTAAGAGAGAGGGGACAGGCGAACACTGAAGCTTTCTTT CASSLRERGQANTEAFF TRBV27 once TRBD1 TRBJ1-1
TGTGCCAGCAGCTTTCAGAGTTTAGTTGCGCAGTTCTTC CASSFQSLVAQFF TRBV11-2 NA NA TRBJ2-1
TGTGCCAGCAGCCTACCTGCAGGGACTAGCGGGGTCGAGCAGTACTTC CASSLPAGTSGVEQYF TRBV13 once TRBD2 TRBJ2-7
TGTGCCAGCAGCTTAGATCCGGCAACCTACGAGCAGTACTTC CASSLDPATYEQYF TRBV11-3 few NA TRBJ2-7
TGTGCCAGCAGCCAGGGACGGACCATCACAGATACGCAGTATTTT CASSQGRTITDTQYF TRBV7-2 few NA TRBJ2-3
TGTGCCAGCAGCCTCGTACCGACAGGGGTCCCTCAAGAGACCCAGTACTTC CASSLVPTGVPQETQYF TRBV7-2 NA TRBD1 TRBJ2-5
TGTGCCACCAGCAGAGACCCGGGAGGGGTCAATGAGCAGTTCTTC CATSRDPGGVNEQFF TRBV15 few TRBD2 TRBJ2-1
TGCAGCGTTGGGGGCAGTTTATATCAGCCCCAGCATTTT CSVGGSLYQPQHF TRBV29-1 once NA TRBJ1-5
TGTGCCAGCAGCTTATCGATGCGGGGGGACAGGTCGCAGTACTTC CASSLSMRGDRSQYF TRBV27 NA NA TRBJ2-5
TGCGCCAGCAGACCGGGAACGGGGACAGATACGCAGTATTTT CASRPGTGTDTQYF TRBV5-1 few NA TRBJ2-3
TGTGCCAGCATGGGGACAGGATCTTACCTCTATGGCTACACCTTC CASMGTGSYLYGYTF TRBV28 NA TRBD1 TRBJ1-2
TGTGCCAGCAGCACTATGGGACAGAACCTCTATGGCTACACCTTC CASSTMGQNLYGYTF TRBV2 NA TRBD1 TRBJ1-2
TGTGCCAGCAGCATACAGGGAGCCGCTAACTATGGCTACACCTTC CASSIQGAANYGYTF TRBV9 few NA TRBJ1-2
TGCGCCAGCAGTTCGGGAGACGGGGTCCCCCGCGAGACCCAGTACTTC CASSSGDGVPRETQYF TRBV4-1 few NA TRBJ2-5
TGTGCCAGTAAGAGGGGGGCGAACTATGGCTACACCTTC CASKRGANYGYTF TRBV19 NA NA TRBJ1-2
TGTGCCAGCAGTTACGCGAGCGGGAGGGCCAGTGAGCAGTTCTTC CASSYASGRASEQFF TRBV6-5 few TRBD2 TRBJ2-1
TGTGCCACCTACGGGACGGAGGGCTACGAGCAGTACTTC CATYGTEGYEQYF TRBV28 few NA TRBJ2-7
TGTGCCAGCAGTTTCCTTGGACAGTCCCCAAATGAAAAACTGTTTTTT CASSFLGQSPNEKLFF TRBV27 NA NA TRBJ1-4
TGTGCCAGCAGCATCCAGGGCAGGGGCAATCAGCCCCAGCATTTT CASSIQGRGNQPQHF TRBV7-2 many NA TRBJ1-5
TGCAGCGTCGAGACTAGCGGGAGTGTGTGCAATGAGCAGTTCTTC CSVETSGSVCNEQFF TRBV29-1 NA TRBD2 TRBJ2-1
TGTGCCACCGGGCTATTCGGACAGGGGGCTTCTGGAAACACCATATATTTT CATGLFGQGASGNTIYF TRBV10-3 few TRBD1 TRBJ1-3
TGTGCCTGGAGTGTACCTATAACAGGTCAGGCCTACGAGCAGTACTTC CAWSVPITGQAYEQYF TRBV30 NA NA TRBJ2-7
TGTGCCAGCAGCCAAGATATGGCCGAACGGGAGCAGTTCTTC CASSQDMAEREQFF TRBV14 NA NA TRBJ2-1
TGTGCCAGCAGCTTAGACCAGGTCAATGGGCAGTACTTC CASSLDQVNGQYF TRBV7-6 NA NA TRBJ2-5
TGCAGCGCTATACAGGGGGGGAACTATGGCTACACCTTC CSAIQGGNYGYTF TRBV29-1 few TRBD1 TRBJ1-2
TGTGCCAGCAGTTACCGTCGGGGCGAGGAAAAACTGTTTTTT CASSYRRGEEKLFF TRBV6-2/TRBV6-3 NA NA TRBJ1-4
TGTGCCAGCAGCCAAGATTGGGATACGCAGTATTTT CASSQDWDTQYF TRBV3-1 NA NA TRBJ2-3
TGCAGCGCTCACCTGCCAACTAGCGGGAGCCTCAATGAGCAGTTCTTC CSAHLPTSGSLNEQFF TRBV29-1 NA TRBD2 TRBJ2-1
TGTGCCACCAGCAGAGCTGGGGGCGAGCAGTACTTC CATSRAGGEQYF TRBV15 few NA TRBJ2-7
TGTGCCAGCAGCCAACAGGGGTCTGGAAACACCATATATTTT CASSQQGSGNTIYF TRBV4-2 few NA TRBJ1-3
TGTGCCAGCAGTTTTCAGGGCAGCGCCGAGCAGTACTTC CASSFQGSAEQYF TRBV12-3/TRBV12-4 few NA TRBJ2-7
TGTGCCAGCAGCTTACAGGCAGGGGCCACCGCCTACACCTTC CASSLQAGATAYTF TRBV7-9 few NA TRBJ1-2
TGTGCCAGCCGGGGGGCTACAGAGACCCAGTACTTC CASRGATETQYF TRBV12-3/TRBV12-4 NA NA TRBJ2-5